Below, one T cell receptor beta chain is given with its context. The sample is drawn from a study of blood T cell repertoires in COVID-19. Study summary: Samples representing acute and convalescent COVID-19 were sourced from the United States, Italy and Spain.

The germline gives CDR1 MGHRA, CDR2 YSYEKL. V was pared by 4 bases and J by 0 bases, with 5 bases of the junction left unmatched. The CDR3 has 15 amino acids. TCRdb keeps only in-frame clones here, not all; method: immunoSEQ multiplex PCR. Among about 170,000 clones listed, 84% were seen once. The specimen was peripheral blood. This clonotype was obtained from a man aged 35-49 years who had recovered from COVID-19. The gene calls are TRBV4-1 and TRBJ2-7; 8 bases fit TRBD2. This CDR3 reads CASSLRGAASYEQYF. The DNA of the CDR3 is TGCGCCAGCAGCCTGCGGGGGGCAGCCTCCTACGAGCAGTACTTC.